The 31 T cell receptor beta chains in this list originate from one sample, sequenced in a study of T-cell memory formation after mild COVID-19. TCRdb reanalysed the 5' RACE reads using MiXCR and keeps one entry per CDR3 protein. The sample carries about 600,000 distinct CDR3 sequences, roughly 21% recorded once. Sequencing was performed on PBMCs or a T cell subset sorted from them (not recorded which). The receptor set was obtained from an adult woman who had mild COVID-19 (a few samples of this study predate the infection). Cell type and time point are not known.

The V call is TRBV30, the J call TRBJ1-5; possibly TRBD1 for D (6 bases). Trimming took off 1 base at V and 7 bases at J, with 17 bases between the two ends. Looked up from germline, CDR1 is GTSNPN and CDR2 is SVGIG (reference sequence). This CDR3 has 15 residues. The CDR3 DNA follows: TGTGCCTGGAGTGCTCCCGGGGGCGCGAGGCAGCCCCAGCATTTT. Encoded protein: CAWSAPGGARQPQHF.

The rearrangement uses TRBV29-1 and TRBJ1-2, with unresolved D. The CDR3 spans 10 residues. V dropped 4 bases and J dropped 6 bases, with 6 bases sitting between them. Germline CDR1 is SQVTM and CDR2 is ANQGSEA. The CDR3 nucleotides are TGCAGCGTTGTCCAGGATGGCTACACCTTC. Amino acid sequence: CSVVQDGYTF.

This chain connects TRBV5-1 to TRBJ2-5; TRBD1 matches at 9 bases. CDR3 length equals 14 residues. Per the germline V gene, CDR1 is SGHRS and CDR2 is YFSETQ. The trim removed 4 bases at V and 3 bases at J, leaving 4 bases unmatched. This CDR3 reads CASSPTGGKETQYF. CDR3 sequence (DNA): TGCGCCAGCAGCCCGACAGGGGGTAAAGAGACCCAGTACTTC.

This clonotype was observed a few times. The rearrangement links TRBV12-3 or TRBV12-4 to TRBJ2-6; 9 nucleotides agree with TRBD1. CDR3 length: 17 residues. J gave up 2 bases and V 3 bases, and 5 bases lay outside the gene matches. For the CDR3, the DNA is TGTGCCAGCAGTTTGGAAGGGACAGGGACTGGGGCCAACGTCCTGACTTTC. This gives the protein CASSLEGTGTGANVLTF.

The chain links TRBV19 to TRBJ2-7; D is unclear. V gave up 1 base and J gave up 0 bases, with 4 bases separating them. The CDR3 sequence is 13 residues long. From germline, CDR1 is LNHDA and CDR2 SQIVND (reference sequence). The CDR3 bases are TGTGCCAGTAGTATAGGCCACTCCTACGAGCAGTACTTC. Translating it yields CASSIGHSYEQYF.

This rearrangement joins TRBV9 to TRBJ2-1; 11 nucleotides align to TRBD2. Germline CDR1 and CDR2: SGDLS and YYNGEE. The CDR3 is 15 residues long. The ends lost 2 bases at V and 10 bases at J; junction bases unmatched: 8. The CDR3 loop reads CASSVSGGAMKEQFF. The CDR3 nucleotides read TGTGCCAGCAGCGTTAGCGGGGGGGCAATGAAAGAGCAGTTCTTC.

A few counts support this clonotype. The V call is TRBV20-1, the J call TRBJ2-7; no definite D call. The germline V and J ends were trimmed by 3 bases and 3 bases, with 9 bases remaining between them. The CDR3 is 12 residues long. The germline V gene encodes CDR1 DFQATT and CDR2 SNEGSKA (reference sequence). In nucleotides, the CDR3 is TGCAGTGCTAGTGACTCTAACTACGAGCAGTACTTC. Amino acids: CSASDSNYEQYF.

This sequence joins TRBV7-8 and TRBJ2-5; TRBD2 agrees at 8 bases. CDR3 length: 16 amino acids. The V segment lost 4 bases and the J segment 4 bases; nucleotides outside the gene matches: 11. Germline lookup yields CDR1 SGHVS and CDR2 FQNEAQ. The CDR3 DNA sequence: TGTGCCAGCAGCTGGGGGAGCGGGGGTAGCGGAGAGACCCAGTACTTC. This codes for CASSWGSGGSGETQYF.

Ten or more counts support this clonotype. A junction boundary mismatches the germline segment, possibly from a read error. This chain links TRBV7-9 with TRBJ2-7; D gene ambiguous. The germline V gene has CDR1 SEHNR and CDR2 FQNEAQ (reference sequence). The CDR3 extends over 12 amino acids. The CDR3 reads CASSLVPYEQYF. The DNA of the CDR3 is TGTGCCAGCAGTTTAGTACCCTACGAGCAGTACTTC. Supplemented by reference TRBV7-9 and TRBJ2-7, the full variable domain reads DTGVSQNPRHKITKRGQNVTFRCDPISEHNRLYWYRQTLGQGPEFLTYFQNEAQLEKSRLLSDRFSAERPKGSFSTLEIQRTEQGDSAMYLCASSLVPYEQYFGPGTRLTVT.

The CDR3 spells CASSYSGQATEQYF. The CDR3 DNA reads as TGTGCCAGCAGTTACTCGGGACAGGCCACCGAGCAGTACTTC. The chain carries TRBV6-2 or TRBV6-3 and TRBJ2-7; the match to TRBD1 covers 8 bases. Germline V gene data show CDR1 as MNHEY and CDR2 as SVGEGT. The CDR3 runs 14 residues. J gave up 6 bases and V 0 bases, and 4 bases lay outside the gene matches.

This clonotype was found a few times. This chain uses TRBV12-3 or TRBV12-4 with TRBJ2-1, with a possible D match to TRBD2 (7 bases). V gave up 1 base and J gave up 2 bases, with 12 bases separating them. CDR3 length: 16 residues. CDR3 in DNA: TGTGCCAGCAGTTTAGGGGTGGGGGGGCCCTACAATGAGCAGTTCTTC. Protein: CASSLGVGGPYNEQFF.

The J gene is TRBJ1-2, the V gene TRBV25-1; D is possibly TRBD1 (6 bases). In germline, CDR1 is MGHDK, CDR2 SYGVNS. Trimming left V 3 bases short and J 3 bases short, with 11 bases between. The CDR3 runs to 14 residues. The CDR3 spells CASSDLDSYYGYTF. In nucleotides, the CDR3 is TGTGCCAGCAGTGATTTGGACAGTTACTATGGCTACACCTTC.

This clonotype was seen a handful of times. V is TRBV7-2 and J is TRBJ2-4; D gene uncertain. The germline V gene encodes CDR1 SGHTA and CDR2 FQGNSA. The CDR3 covers 16 residues. V lost 0 bases and J lost 1, with 10 bases in between. The CDR3 sequence is CASSLASPGAKNIQYF. As DNA, the CDR3 is TGTGCCAGCAGCTTAGCCTCCCCCGGGGCCAAAAACATTCAGTACTTC.

V and J are TRBV10-3 and TRBJ2-3; no reliable D call. The CDR3 consists of 13 residues. Germline CDR1 and CDR2: ENHRY and SYGVKD. The germline V and J ends were trimmed by 6 bases and 4 bases, with 11 bases remaining between them. For the CDR3, the DNA is TGTGCCATCAGGTCCGAGTCCCCAGATACGCAGTATTTT. It codes for CAIRSESPDTQYF.

The rearrangement uses TRBV4-1 and TRBJ1-2; the match to TRBD1 covers 9 bases. Per the germline V gene, CDR1 is MGHRA and CDR2 is YSYEKL. There are 16 residues in the CDR3. V lost 3 bases and J lost 7; bases outside the gene matches: 12. For the CDR3, the DNA is TGCGCCAGCAGCCAGCCCGCTCGGGGGACAGGGTCTGGCTACACCTTC. Translated, it gives CASSQPARGTGSGYTF.

V gene TRBV29-1 combines with J gene TRBJ2-1; D is uncertain. The V and J ends lost 7 bases and 0 bases respectively, with 4 bases between them. The length of the CDR3 is 11 residues. Germline values: CDR1 SQVTM, CDR2 ANQGSEA. CDR3 sequence (DNA): TGCAGCGACTACTCCTACAATGAGCAGTTCTTC. Amino acids: CSDYSYNEQFF.

The genes are TRBV20-1 and TRBJ2-7; D not certain. CDR3 length equals 13 residues. CDR1 is DFQATT, CDR2 SNEGSKA, per germline (reference sequence). V was trimmed by 7 bases and J by 0 bases, leaving 13 bases between them. DNA for the CDR3: TGCAGTGATTCGCCCCACGGCTCCTACGAGCAGTACTTC. Encoded protein: CSDSPHGSYEQYF.

This chain connects TRBV30 to TRBJ2-3; 7 nucleotides align to TRBD1. Trimming removed 3 bases from V and 2 bases from J; junction bases left unmatched: 11. CDR1 is GTSNPN and CDR2 is SVGIG in the germline V gene (reference sequence). CDR3 length equals 16 residues. For the CDR3, the DNA is TGTGCCTGGAGGGACACGAAGACAGGGTTCACAGATACGCAGTATTTT. Translation: CAWRDTKTGFTDTQYF.

V and J are TRBV20-1 and TRBJ1-1, with D perhaps matching TRBD1 (5 bases). This CDR3 region has 15 residues. The V and J ends lost 7 bases and 0 bases respectively, with 18 bases between them. The V gene's germline CDR1 is DFQATT and CDR2 SNEGSKA (reference sequence). For the CDR3, the DNA is TGCAGTGTTACTTTCACCGGGACCTTGAACACTGAAGCTTTCTTT. Encoded protein: CSVTFTGTLNTEAFF.

This clonotype has a handful of counts. The rearrangement uses TRBV6-1 and TRBJ1-1; D is uncertain. Germline-derived CDR1 and CDR2 are MNHNS and SASEGT. This CDR3 has 13 residues. V was trimmed by 2 bases and J by 0 bases, leaving 4 bases between them. The CDR3, as DNA: TGTGCCAGCAGTGAACACATGAACACTGAAGCTTTCTTT. Residues: CASSEHMNTEAFF.

The chain recombines TRBV5-6 with TRBJ2-3; 9 bases are a match to TRBD2. There are 18 residues in the CDR3. Germline V CDR1 and CDR2: SGHDT, YYEEEE. The V segment lost 3 bases and the J segment 0 bases; nucleotides outside the gene matches: 11. The CDR3 here is CASSWGLANPRSTDTQYF. The DNA of the CDR3 is TGTGCCAGCAGCTGGGGACTAGCCAATCCACGTAGCACAGATACGCAGTATTTT.

V and J are TRBV12-3 or TRBV12-4 and TRBJ2-7; D not certain. V lost 1 base and J lost 4, with 14 bases in between. This CDR3 is 15 amino acids long. DNA for the CDR3: TGTGCCAGCAGTTTAGATTTAGGCTTTCGATACGAGCAGTACTTC. It codes for CASSLDLGFRYEQYF.

The V call is TRBV12-3 or TRBV12-4, the J call TRBJ2-2, with D perhaps TRBD2 (5 bases). Trimming cost V 0 bases and J 2 bases, with 7 bases left between them. CDR3 size: 15 residues. CDR3 sequence (DNA): TGTGCCAGCAGTTTAGCGGAGGCTAACACCGGGGAGCTGTTTTTT. Translation: CASSLAEANTGELFF.

This clonotype came up a few times. The chain links TRBV3-1 to TRBJ2-5; D is unresolved. The ends were cut back, 3 bases at V and 8 bases at J, with 22 bases in the middle. The length of the CDR3 is 16 residues. Germline V gene sequence: CDR1 LGHDT, CDR2 YNNKEL (reference sequence). The CDR3 spells CASSHSLRFLVVTQYF. As DNA, the CDR3 is TGTGCCAGCAGCCACTCTCTAAGGTTCCTAGTCGTTACCCAGTACTTC.

This rearrangement joins TRBV24-1 to TRBJ1-1; D may be TRBD1 (5 bases). CDR3 length: 13 residues. V was shortened by 3 bases and J by 5 bases, with 9 bases between the two germline ends. Germline CDR1 and CDR2: KGHDR and SFDVKD. CDR3 sequence (DNA): TGTGCCACCAGTGATCCCGGGACTACTGAAGCTTTCTTT. It is translated as CATSDPGTTEAFF.

V usage is TRBV6-5 and J usage is TRBJ1-1; D might be TRBD1 (6 bases). Germline values: CDR1 MNHEY, CDR2 SVGAGI. This CDR3 is 17 amino acids long. V gave up 0 bases and J gave up 4 bases, with 18 bases separating them. CDR3 DNA sequence: TGTGCCAGCAGTTACTCTCCCTTCGCGGGGGGCGTCACTGAAGCTTTCTTT. Amino acid sequence: CASSYSPFAGGVTEAFF.

This clonotype turned up a few times. V gene TRBV11-2 combines with J gene TRBJ2-5; D perhaps matches TRBD1 (6 bases). V lost 4 bases, J lost 2 bases, and 17 bases lay in between. In germline, CDR1 is SGHAT, CDR2 FQNNGV. This CDR3 comprises 16 residues. The CDR3: CASSYQGRDNQETQYF. The CDR3 DNA sequence: TGTGCCAGCAGCTACCAGGGCCGGGACAATCAAGAGACCCAGTACTTC.

This clonotype was seen a few times. The chain links TRBV6-6 to TRBJ2-1; D might be TRBD2 (7 bases). V lost 5 bases and J lost 10, with 18 bases in between. This CDR3 comprises 14 residues. Germline V gene sequence: CDR1 MNHNY, CDR2 SVGAGI (reference sequence). For the CDR3, the DNA is TGTGCCAGCAGTCCGGGGGGCGGGAGCTACGAGCAGTTCTTC. It encodes CASSPGGGSYEQFF.

This clonotype showed up many times. The chain links TRBV5-6 to TRBJ2-3; 7 bases are shared with TRBD2. Germline trimming cut 4 bases from V and 0 bases from J; bases unmatched to any gene: 8. The CDR3 extends over 16 amino acids. Per germline, CDR1 SGHDT and CDR2 YYEEEE. CDR3 coding DNA: TGTGCCAGCAGCCTAGGACTAGTCTACAGCACAGATACGCAGTATTTT. As protein: CASSLGLVYSTDTQYF. The entire variable domain, with the rest obtained from reference TRBV5-6 and TRBJ2-3, is as follows: DAGVTQSPTHLIKTRGQQVTLRCSPKSGHDTVSWYQQALGQGPQFIFQYYEEEERQRGNFPDRFSGHQFPNYSSELNVNALLLGDSALYLCASSLGLVYSTDTQYFGPGTRLTVL.

This clonotype has just a few counts. The chain employs TRBV7-9 and TRBJ2-1; 7 bases fit TRBD2. The CDR3 has 18 amino acids. Trimming removed 3 bases from V and 4 bases from J; junction bases left unmatched: 15. The germline V gene has CDR1 SEHNR and CDR2 FQNEAQ (reference sequence). CDR3 in DNA: TGTGCCAGCAGCTTCCCCCTTGGGCGGGAGATACCGTACAATGAGCAGTTCTTC. This codes for CASSFPLGREIPYNEQFF.

This rearrangement joins TRBV10-3 to TRBJ2-4; D gene uncertain. The CDR3 contains 14 residues. CDR1 is ENHRY and CDR2 is SYGVKD in the germline V gene. V was clipped by 4 bases and J by 6 bases, with 13 bases between them. The CDR3 region is CAISVDGLGNIQYF. In DNA, the CDR3 is TGTGCCATCAGTGTGGACGGGTTGGGAAACATTCAGTACTTC.